This T cell receptor (beta chain) was sequenced during a study of spatial heterogeneity in lung cancer. The CDR3 totals 14 residues. Germline loops: CDR1 DFQATT, CDR2 SNEGSKA (reference sequence). TCRdb recomputed calls from the 5' RACE reads with MiXCR, one row per CDR3 protein. This sample has under 30,000 distinct CDR3 sequences; roughly 6% occur once, and the top ten carry roughly 21%. As for time point: blood at routine non-recurrence follow-up after resection. Whole RNA from tumor, nontumor lung or frozen PBMC was sequenced unsorted. In this sample, this clonotype turned up a few times. The J gene is TRBJ1-5, the V gene TRBV20-1; D not resolved. Sequences were derived from PBMCs, sampled at follow-up. The sequence was obtained from a male donor with early-stage non-small cell lung cancer. The CDR3 DNA is TGCAGCGCCCAGGAGCCCTTAGGGAATCAGCCCCAGCATTTT. It encodes CSAQEPLGNQPQHF.